The TCR beta chain under discussion was sequenced for a study of blood T cell repertoires in COVID-19. Germline loops: CDR1 SGHVS, CDR2 FQNEAQ. V was cut by 2 bases and J by 0 bases, with 20 bases left in between. The CDR3 contains 19 residues. Per the original data handling: Reference gene primer amplification gave nucleated cell count estimates. This table comes from immunoSEQ multiplex PCR, and its TCRdb copy is limited to in-frame clones, with some not included. That table is the source of V, J and clone size, and D and trimming were worked out from the DNA. The repertoire includes over 130,000 clones, roughly four fifths of them detected once, and 3.4% sits in the top ten. Residents of 24 US areas, aged about 18 to 95 years, made up the participants.

The chain uses TRBV7-8 and TRBJ1-3; D unresolved. The sequence came from a woman between 45 and 65 years old with acute COVID-19. The sample was PBMCs or T cells enriched from blood (not recorded which). CDR3 sequence reads: CASSLTPSHDPSSGNTIYF. The CDR3 DNA sequence: TGTGCCAGCAGCTTAACTCCTTCCCATGATCCAAGCTCTGGAAACACCATATATTTT.